Listed here is a single TCR beta chain. The antigen remains undetermined. This entry belongs to a study of cytomegalovirus exposure and HLA in healthy donors. With 6 bases removed from V and 2 bases from J, the gap between germline ends came to 13 bases. Germline V gives CDR1 SGHTA, CDR2 FQGNSA. The length of the CDR3 is 15 residues. Researchers ran the PCR with 60 Vbeta and 13 Jbeta primers. The protocol was immunoSEQ multiplex PCR, while the TCRdb copy is restricted to in-frame clones and leaves out a portion. The sample carries about 200,000 clones, around 81% recorded once. Broader study findings: A later analysis reported that several of the most significant clusters appeared to be linked to common viral pathogens, among them Epstein-Barr virus. A classifier reportedly called cytomegalovirus status with high sensitivity and specificity. There were fewer than 200 TCR beta chains listed as cytomegalovirus-associated. A later analysis linked a missense DCLRE1C variant to TCR beta V- and J-gene trimming.

What was sequenced was PBMCs. The V and J genes are TRBV7-2 and TRBJ2-2; D might be TRBD2 (6 bases). This sequence originates from a man younger than 30 in good health and CMV-seronegative. CDR3: CASRLGTSNTGELFF. CDR3 nucleotides: TGTGCCAGCAGACTCGGGACTTCCAACACCGGGGAGCTGTTTTTT. The variable domain in full, completed from reference TRBV7-2 and TRBJ2-2, reads GAGVSQSPSNKVTEKGKDVELRCDPISGHTALYWYRQSLGQGLEFLIYFQGNSAPDKSGLPSDRFSAERTGGSVSTLTIQRTQQEDSAVYLCASRLGTSNTGELFFGEGSRLTVL.